Listed here are 12 T cell receptor beta chains from one sample, sequenced in a study of blood T cell repertoires in COVID-19. Libraries were prepared by immunoSEQ multiplex PCR; TCRdb keeps only in-frame clonotypes and omits some of them. Of 150,000 to 200,000 clones listed, approximately 87% are singletons. The sample taken for sequencing was peripheral blood. These receptor sequences come from a woman in her 70s with acute or convalescent COVID-19.

In its sample, this clone was seen many times. The chain has TRBV21-1 and TRBJ1-1. TRBV21-1 is reported as a pseudogene. This CDR3 is 14 amino acids long. The CDR3 region is CASTQQGGDTEAFF. In nucleotides, the CDR3 is TGTGCCAGCACCCAGCAAGGGGGGGACACTGAAGCTTTCTTT.

This sequence joins TRBV11-2 and TRBJ1-4, with a possible D match to TRBD1 (6 bases). The V end lost 4 bases, the J end lost 5 bases, and 20 bases lay between the germline ends. The germline gives CDR1 SGHAT, CDR2 FQNNGV. This CDR3 contains 17 residues. As DNA, the CDR3 is TGTGCCAGCAGCTCAGGGGCATCGGCCAGGAGAAATGAAAAACTGTTTTTT. Protein sequence: CASSSGASARRNEKLFF.

This chain joins TRBV6-5 and TRBJ1-2; TRBD1 matches at 8 bases. V dropped 7 bases and J dropped 7; count of bases not matched to a gene: 11. CDR3 size: 14 residues. Looked up from germline, CDR1 is MNHEY and CDR2 is SVGAGI. Written as DNA, the CDR3 is TGTGCCAGCAACCCCCTGACAGGGGTTAGTGGCTACACCTTC. This translates into CASNPLTGVSGYTF.

This chain joins TRBV5-1 and TRBJ2-3; weak D call: TRBD2 (6 bases). V lost 1 base, J lost 0 bases, and 12 bases lay in between. From germline, CDR1 is SGHRS and CDR2 YFSETQ. This CDR3 has 16 amino acids. The CDR3 DNA sequence: TGCGCCAGCAGCTTGCTAATTCGGGGGAGCACAGATACGCAGTATTTT. This translates into CASSLLIRGSTDTQYF.

V usage is TRBV9 and J usage is TRBJ2-1, with 11 bases that match TRBD2. The CDR3 is 15 amino acids. The ends lost 1 base at V and 8 bases at J; junction bases unmatched: 5. Germline V gives CDR1 SGDLS, CDR2 YYNGEE. Written as DNA, the CDR3 is TGTGCCAGCAGCGTATTTCGGACTAGCGGGCATGAGCAGTTCTTC. Translated: CASSVFRTSGHEQFF.

The rearrangement uses TRBV25-1 and TRBJ1-4, with D possibly TRBD1 on 6 matching bases. The germline CDR1 and CDR2 sequences are MGHDK and SYGVNS. Trimming pared 5 bases from V and 6 bases from J, leaving 16 bases between. The CDR3 runs 15 residues. As DNA, the CDR3 is TGTGCCAGCAGTACAACAGGGTTTGGTTATGAAAAACTGTTTTTT. Translated: CASSTTGFGYEKLFF. Variable domain in full (rest from reference TRBV25-1 and TRBJ1-4): EADIYQTPRYLVIGTGKKITLECSQTMGHDKMYWYQQDPGMELHLIHYSYGVNSTEKGDLSSESTVSRIRTEHFPLTLESARPSHTSQYLCASSTTGFGYEKLFFGSGTQLSVL.

The chain links TRBV6-4 to TRBJ2-7; tentative D call: TRBD1 (6 bases). Germline V gene sequence: CDR1 MRHNA, CDR2 SNTAGT. The ends were cut back, 7 bases at V and 1 base at J, with 17 bases in the middle. The CDR3 sequence is 15 residues long. The CDR3 region has the DNA TGTGCCAGCACGAGGATGACAGGTTGTTCCTACGAGCAGTACTTC. Amino acid sequence: CASTRMTGCSYEQYF.

This chain links TRBV12-3 or TRBV12-4 with TRBJ1-5; D may be TRBD1 (6 bases). V lost 7 bases, J lost 7 bases, and 14 bases lay in between. This CDR3 contains 13 residues. This CDR3 reads CASTWTASQPQHF. The DNA of the CDR3 is TGTGCCAGCACTTGGACAGCTAGCCAGCCCCAGCATTTT.

The chain links TRBV5-8 to TRBJ1-6, with 11 bases that match TRBD1. With 0 bases clipped from V and 3 bases from J, the junction kept 8 bases outside the gene matches. Per germline, CDR1 SGHTS and CDR2 YDEGEE. The CDR3 spans 19 residues. CDR3 nucleotide sequence: TGTGCCAGCAGCTTGGATCCCTCCGGGACAGGGGGCTATAATTCACCCCTCCACTTT. Translating gives CASSLDPSGTGGYNSPLHF.

The genes are TRBV30 and TRBJ2-3; D gene ambiguous. This CDR3 region has 13 residues. Trimming pared 0 bases from V and 6 bases from J, leaving 10 bases between. Germline CDR1 GTSNPN, CDR2 SVGIG (reference sequence). CDR3 bases: TGTGCCTGGAGTGTAGGTGGGCAGGATACGCAGTATTTT. This encodes CAWSVGGQDTQYF.

This chain connects TRBV27 to TRBJ2-1; 9 bases are a match to TRBD1. Germline values: CDR1 MNHEY, CDR2 SMNVEV (reference sequence). The length of the CDR3 is 15 residues. Trimming removed 6 bases from V and 1 base from J; junction bases left unmatched: 4. The CDR3 sequence is CASRTGTGSYNEQFF. The CDR3 bases are TGTGCCAGCAGAACCGGGACAGGGTCCTACAATGAGCAGTTCTTC.

This clone was seen a single time. The CDR3 sequence is CASSLGLVTDTQYF. The DNA of the CDR3 is TGTGCCAGCAGCTTAGGACTAGTCACAGATACGCAGTATTTT. The V gene is TRBV7-2, the J gene TRBJ2-3, with TRBD2 as a possible D gene (6 bases). CDR1 is SGHTA, CDR2 FQGNSA, per germline. V shed 1 base and J shed 2 bases, with 7 bases lying between them. The CDR3 extends over 14 amino acids.